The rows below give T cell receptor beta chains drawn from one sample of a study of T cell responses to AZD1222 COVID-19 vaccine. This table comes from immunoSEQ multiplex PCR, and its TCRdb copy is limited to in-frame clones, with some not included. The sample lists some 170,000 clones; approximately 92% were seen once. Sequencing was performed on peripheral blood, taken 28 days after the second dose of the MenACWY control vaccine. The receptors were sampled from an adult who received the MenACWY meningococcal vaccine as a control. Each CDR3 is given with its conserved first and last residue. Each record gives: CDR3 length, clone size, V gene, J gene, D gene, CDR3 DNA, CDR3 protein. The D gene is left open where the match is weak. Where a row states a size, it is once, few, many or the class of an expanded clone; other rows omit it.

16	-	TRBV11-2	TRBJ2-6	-	TGTGCCAGCAGCTTAGGGACCCACTCTGGGGCCAACGTCCTGACTTTC	CASSLGTHSGANVLTF
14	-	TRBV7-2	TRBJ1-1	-	TGTGCCAGCAGCTTAGGACCGACCGTGACTGAAGCTTTCTTT	CASSLGPTVTEAFF
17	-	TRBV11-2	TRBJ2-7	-	TGTGCCAGCAGCTTCCCCCGGGACAAAAGGTTTGAATACGAGCAGTACTTC	CASSFPRDKRFEYEQYF
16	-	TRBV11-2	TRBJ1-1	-	TGTGCCAGCAGCTTAGCTCTAACTACCAAGGGTGGGGGAGCTTTCTTT	CASSLALTTKGGGAFF
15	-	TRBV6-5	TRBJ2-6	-	TGTGCCAGCAACTCCAGGTTCTCTGGGGCCAACGTCCTGACTTTC	CASNSRFSGANVLTF
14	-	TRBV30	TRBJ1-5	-	TGTGCCTGGAGTGCGGGGACAACGAATCAGCCCCAGCATTTT	CAWSAGTTNQPQHF
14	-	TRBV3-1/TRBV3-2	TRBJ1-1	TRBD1	TGTGCCAGCAGCCAGGACAGGGGGCGAGCTGAAGCTTTCTTT	CASSQDRGRAEAFF
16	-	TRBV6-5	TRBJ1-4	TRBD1	TGTGCCAGCAGTTACGGTTCGGCAGGGGGGAAAGGGAAACTGTTTTTT	CASSYGSAGGKGKLFF
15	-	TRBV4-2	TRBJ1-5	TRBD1	TGTGCCAGCACCTCAAACAGGGGCGGCAATCAGCCCCAGCATTTT	CASTSNRGGNQPQHF
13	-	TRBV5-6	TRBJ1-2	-	TGTGCCAGCAGCCCCCTTCGGGGGTATGGCTACACCTTC	CASSPLRGYGYTF
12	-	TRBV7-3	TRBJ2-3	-	TGTGCCAGCAGCTCAGGCACAGATACGCAGTATTTT	CASSSGTDTQYF
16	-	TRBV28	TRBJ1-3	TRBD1	TGTGCCAGCAGTCCAGGGGGGGAATGGGCTGGAAACACCATATATTTT	CASSPGGEWAGNTIYF
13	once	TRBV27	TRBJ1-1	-	TGTGCCAGCAGTTTATCGATAAGGGGTGAAGCTTTCTTT	CASSLSIRGEAFF
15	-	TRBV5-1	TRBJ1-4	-	TGCGCCAGCAGCTTGACCCAGGGCACGCGGGAAAAACTGTTTTTT	CASSLTQGTREKLFF
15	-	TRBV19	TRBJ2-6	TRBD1	TGTGCCAGTAGTCCTGGGACAGCTGGGGCCAACGTCCTGACTTTC	CASSPGTAGANVLTF
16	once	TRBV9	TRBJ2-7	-	TGTGCCAGCAGTCTCGGGGTGGGGCCTAGCTCGGGAGAGCAGTACTTC	CASSLGVGPSSGEQYF
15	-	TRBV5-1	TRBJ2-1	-	TGCGCCAGCAGCACTCCGGGAGCCCGAAACAATGAGCAGTTCTTC	CASSTPGARNNEQFF
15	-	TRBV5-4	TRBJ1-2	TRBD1	TGTGCCAGCAGCCATCCGGGACAGGGCACCTATGGCTACACCTTC	CASSHPGQGTYGYTF
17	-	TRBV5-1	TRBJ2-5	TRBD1	TGCGCCAGCAGCAGTACATTAGGGACAGGGGGCCAAGAGACCCAGTACTTC	CASSSTLGTGGQETQYF
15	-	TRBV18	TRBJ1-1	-	TGTGCCAGCTCACCAGGACGGGGCCCGCGGACTGAAGCTTTCTTT	CASSPGRGPRTEAFF
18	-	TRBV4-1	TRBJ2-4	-	TGCGCCAGCAGCCAAGAATGGGGCCAGGGGCTAGCCAAAAACATTCAGTACTTC	CASSQEWGQGLAKNIQYF
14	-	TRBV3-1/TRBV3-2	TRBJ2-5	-	TGTGCCAGCAGCCAAACTCCTGGTCGGGAGACCCAGTACTTC	CASSQTPGRETQYF
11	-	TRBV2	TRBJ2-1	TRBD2	TGTGCCAGCAGCGCCGGGACTAGCCAGTTCTTC	CASSAGTSQFF
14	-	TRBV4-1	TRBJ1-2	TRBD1	TGCGCCAGCAGCCAAGATACAGGGGGCTATGGCTACACCTTC	CASSQDTGGYGYTF
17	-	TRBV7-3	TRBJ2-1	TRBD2	TGTGCCAGCGCCTCACGGACTAGCGGGGGGGCCGCGGATGAGCAGTTCTTC	CASASRTSGGAADEQFF
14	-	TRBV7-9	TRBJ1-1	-	TGTGCCAGCACCCGGGACGTTAAGAACACTGAAGCTTTCTTT	CASTRDVKNTEAFF
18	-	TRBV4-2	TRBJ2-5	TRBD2	TGTGCCAGCAGCCAAGTGGGAATTAGCGGGGGGGCCCTAGAGACCCAGTACTTC	CASSQVGISGGALETQYF
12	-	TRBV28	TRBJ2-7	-	TGTGCCAGCAGTTCCCGAACCTACGAGCAGTACTTC	CASSSRTYEQYF
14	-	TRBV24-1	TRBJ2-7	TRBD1	TGTGCCACCAGTGATCCGACAGGGAATAACGAGCAGTACTTC	CATSDPTGNNEQYF
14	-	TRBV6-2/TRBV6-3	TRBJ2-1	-	TGTGCCAGCAGTTACTCGGACCCTTCCAATGAGCAGTTCTTC	CASSYSDPSNEQFF
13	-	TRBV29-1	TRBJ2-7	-	TGCAGCGTTGATGGGATAGGGATCGGCGAGCAGTACTTC	CSVDGIGIGEQYF
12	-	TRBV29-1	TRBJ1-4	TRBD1	TGCAGCGTTGGGGGACAGGGGGAAAAACTGTTTTTT	CSVGGQGEKLFF
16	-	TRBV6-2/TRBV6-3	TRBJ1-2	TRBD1	TGTGCCAGCAGCCCCCCAACTTGGACAGGGTTTTATGGCTACACCTTC	CASSPPTWTGFYGYTF
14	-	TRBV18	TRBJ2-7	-	TGTGCCAGCTCACCGGCACAGGGCCCCTACGAGCAGTACTTC	CASSPAQGPYEQYF
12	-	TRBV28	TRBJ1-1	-	TGTGCCAGCAGTTTAGGCTTAACTGAAGCTTTCTTT	CASSLGLTEAFF
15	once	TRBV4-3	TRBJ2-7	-	TGCGCCAGCAGCCAAAGCCCCGGAACAGACTACGAGCAGTACTTC	CASSQSPGTDYEQYF
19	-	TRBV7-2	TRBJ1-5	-	TGTGCCAGCAGCTTAGCCTACAACCGGGGACAAAATGGCAATCAGCCCCAGCATTTT	CASSLAYNRGQNGNQPQHF
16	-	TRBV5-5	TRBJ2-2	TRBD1	TGTGCCAGCAGCTCGGACCAGGGGGCAGTCACCGGGGAGCTGTTTTTT	CASSSDQGAVTGELFF
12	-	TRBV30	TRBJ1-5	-	TGTGCCTGGAGTATGGGGAGGCAGCCCCAGCATTTT	CAWSMGRQPQHF
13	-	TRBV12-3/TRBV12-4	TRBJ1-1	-	TGTGCCAGCAGTTTGGGAAGGTCTGCGGAAGCTTTCTTT	CASSLGRSAEAFF
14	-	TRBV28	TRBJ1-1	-	TGTGCCAGCAGAATCGGGGGGCCACGCACTGAAGCTTTCTTT	CASRIGGPRTEAFF
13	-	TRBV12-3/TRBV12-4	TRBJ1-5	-	TGTGCCAGCACCACTTCCCCCCGTCAGCCCCAGCATTTT	CASTTSPRQPQHF
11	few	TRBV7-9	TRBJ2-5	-	TGTGCCAGCAGCTCCGCTCTGACCCAGTACTTC	CASSSALTQYF
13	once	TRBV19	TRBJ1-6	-	TGTGCCACCGAGAGCTCCTATAATTCACCCCTCCACTTT	CATESSYNSPLHF
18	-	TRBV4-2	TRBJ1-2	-	TGTGCCAGCAGCCAAGATGGGTCGGGGGGCCATCGTCGCTATGGCTACACCTTC	CASSQDGSGGHRRYGYTF
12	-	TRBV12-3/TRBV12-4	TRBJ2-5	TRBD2	TGTGCCAGCAGCGGGGGAGGGGAGACCCAGTACTTC	CASSGGGETQYF
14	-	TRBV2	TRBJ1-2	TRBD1	TGTGCCAGCTGGACAGGGTGGGGGAACTATGGCTACACCTTC	CASWTGWGNYGYTF
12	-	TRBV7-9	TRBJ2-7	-	TGTGCCAGCAGCTTAGCAGGGCTCGAGCAGTACTTC	CASSLAGLEQYF
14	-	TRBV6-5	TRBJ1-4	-	TGTGCCAGCAGTTACGGAGGGAAGAATGAAAAACTGTTTTTT	CASSYGGKNEKLFF
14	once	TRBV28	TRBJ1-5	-	TGTGCCAGCAGTTTAAGCTGGCCCAATCAGCCCCAGCATTTT	CASSLSWPNQPQHF
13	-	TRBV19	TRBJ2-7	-	TGTGCCAGTAGTATTGGCAGGGGCTACGAGCAGTACTTC	CASSIGRGYEQYF
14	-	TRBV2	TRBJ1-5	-	TGTGCCAGCAGGCAAACAGGGAAGTATCAGCCCCAGCATTTT	CASRQTGKYQPQHF
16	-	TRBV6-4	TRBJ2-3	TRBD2	TGTGCCAGCAGTGACTCAGGGACTAGCGGGGGAGATACGCAGTATTTT	CASSDSGTSGGDTQYF
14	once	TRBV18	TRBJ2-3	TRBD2	TGTGCCAGCTCACTAGCGGGGGGCACAGATACGCAGTATTTT	CASSLAGGTDTQYF
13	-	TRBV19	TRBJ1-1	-	TGTGCCAGTAGTATCTACAAGAACACTGAAGCTTTCTTT	CASSIYKNTEAFF